The sequence of this T cell receptor (beta chain) was determined in a study of blood T cell repertoires in COVID-19. Overall study: Specimens from acute and convalescent COVID-19 originated in the United States, Italy and Spain.

As processed by the authors: Amplification with reference gene primers provided the estimates of nucleated cell counts. Here immunoSEQ multiplex PCR was the method, and the copy in TCRdb shows in-frame clones only, minus some. V and J calls and clone size are as listed in that table; D and trimming were resolved from the DNA. The sample records under 300,000 clones, 86% being singletons. The junction had 6 bases not matched to a gene; V was cut back by 4 bases and J by 14 bases. CDR3 size: 13 residues. Germline CDR1 and CDR2: PRHDT and FYEKMQ (reference sequence). The rearrangement uses TRBV13 and TRBJ1-6; 9 positions match TRBD1. The sequencing input was peripheral blood. The TCR comes from a woman aged 25 to 39 with active or convalescent COVID-19. The CDR3 DNA reads TGTGCCAGCAGCTCCGGGACAGGGAGAACCCTCCACTTT. It encodes CASSSGTGRTLHF.